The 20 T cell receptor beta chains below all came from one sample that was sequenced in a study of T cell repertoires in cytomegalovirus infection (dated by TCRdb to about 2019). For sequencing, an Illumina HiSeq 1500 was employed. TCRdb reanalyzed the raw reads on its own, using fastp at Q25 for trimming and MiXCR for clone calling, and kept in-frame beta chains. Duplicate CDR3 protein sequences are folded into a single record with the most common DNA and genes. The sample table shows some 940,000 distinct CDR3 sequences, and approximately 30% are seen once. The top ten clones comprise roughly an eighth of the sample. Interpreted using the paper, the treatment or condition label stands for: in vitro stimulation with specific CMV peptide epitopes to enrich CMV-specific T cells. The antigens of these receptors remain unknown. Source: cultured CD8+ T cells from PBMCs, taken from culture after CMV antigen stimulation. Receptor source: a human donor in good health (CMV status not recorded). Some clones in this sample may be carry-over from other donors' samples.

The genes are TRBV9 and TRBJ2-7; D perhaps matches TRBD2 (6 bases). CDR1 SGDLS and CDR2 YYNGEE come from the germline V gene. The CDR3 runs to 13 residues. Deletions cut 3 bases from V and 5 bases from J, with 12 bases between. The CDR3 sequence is CASSGTNGDEQYF. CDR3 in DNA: TGTGCCAGCAGCGGGACTAACGGGGACGAGCAGTACTTC.

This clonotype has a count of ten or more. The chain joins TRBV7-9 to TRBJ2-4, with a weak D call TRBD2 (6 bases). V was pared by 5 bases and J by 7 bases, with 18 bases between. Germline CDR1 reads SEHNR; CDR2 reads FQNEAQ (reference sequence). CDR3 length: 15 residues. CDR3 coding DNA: TGTGCCAGCAGCCTAGAGTGGGAAGGGAGGAACATTCAGTACTTC. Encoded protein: CASSLEWEGRNIQYF.

CDR3: CASSYSQNSPLHF. CDR3 bases: TGTGCCAGCAGTTACTCGCAGAATTCACCCCTCCACTTT. The J gene is TRBJ1-6, the V gene TRBV6-5; D call uncertain. V lost 0 bases, J lost 7 bases, and 4 bases lay in between. The germline V gene has CDR1 MNHEY and CDR2 SVGAGI. The CDR3 has 13 amino acids.

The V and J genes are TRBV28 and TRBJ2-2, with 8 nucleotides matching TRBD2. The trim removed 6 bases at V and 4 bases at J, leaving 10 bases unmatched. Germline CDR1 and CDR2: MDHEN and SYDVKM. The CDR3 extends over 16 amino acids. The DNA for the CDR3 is TGTGCCAGCAGCCCGACGGGGGGGGCCGGCACCGGGGAGCTGTTTTTT. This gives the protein CASSPTGGAGTGELFF.

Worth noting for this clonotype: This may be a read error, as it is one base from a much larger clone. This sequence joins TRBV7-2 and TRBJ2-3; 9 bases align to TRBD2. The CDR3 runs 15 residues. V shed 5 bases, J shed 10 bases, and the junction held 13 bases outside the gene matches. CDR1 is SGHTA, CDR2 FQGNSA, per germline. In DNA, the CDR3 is TGTGCCAGCAGCCCCGTAGGCGGGGGGGATCCGTCGCAGTATTTT. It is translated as CASSPVGGGDPSQYF.

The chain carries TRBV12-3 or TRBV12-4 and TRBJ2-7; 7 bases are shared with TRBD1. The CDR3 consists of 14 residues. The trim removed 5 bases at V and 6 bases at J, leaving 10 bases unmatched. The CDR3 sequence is CASSPPGTASEQYF. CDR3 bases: TGTGCCAGCAGTCCGCCCGGGACAGCTTCCGAGCAGTACTTC.

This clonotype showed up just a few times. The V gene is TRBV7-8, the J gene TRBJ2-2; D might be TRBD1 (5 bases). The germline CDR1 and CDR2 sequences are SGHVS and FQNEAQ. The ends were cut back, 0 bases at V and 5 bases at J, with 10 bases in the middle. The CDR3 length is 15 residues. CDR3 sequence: CASSLAYQGTGELFF. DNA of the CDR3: TGTGCCAGCAGCTTAGCATATCAGGGAACCGGGGAGCTGTTTTTT.

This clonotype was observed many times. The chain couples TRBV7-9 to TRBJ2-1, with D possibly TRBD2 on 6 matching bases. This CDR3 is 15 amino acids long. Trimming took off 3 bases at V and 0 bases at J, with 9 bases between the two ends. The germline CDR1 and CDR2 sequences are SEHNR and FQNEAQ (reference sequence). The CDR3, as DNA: TGTGCCAGCAGCTTCGCGGGGAGCTCCTACAATGAGCAGTTCTTC. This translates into CASSFAGSSYNEQFF.

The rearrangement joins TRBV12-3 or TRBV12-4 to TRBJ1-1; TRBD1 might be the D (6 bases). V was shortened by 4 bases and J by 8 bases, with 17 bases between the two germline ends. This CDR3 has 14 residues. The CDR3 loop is CASSYAPTGPEAFF. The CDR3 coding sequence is TGTGCCAGCAGTTATGCCCCCACAGGGCCGGAAGCTTTCTTT.

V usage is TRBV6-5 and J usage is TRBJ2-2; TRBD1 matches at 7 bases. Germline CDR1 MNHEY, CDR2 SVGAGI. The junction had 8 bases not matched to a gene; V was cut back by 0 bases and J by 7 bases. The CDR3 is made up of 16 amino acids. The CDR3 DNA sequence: TGTGCCAGCAGTTACTCGACAGGGCAGATCGGCGGGGAGCTGTTTTTT. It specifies CASSYSTGQIGGELFF.

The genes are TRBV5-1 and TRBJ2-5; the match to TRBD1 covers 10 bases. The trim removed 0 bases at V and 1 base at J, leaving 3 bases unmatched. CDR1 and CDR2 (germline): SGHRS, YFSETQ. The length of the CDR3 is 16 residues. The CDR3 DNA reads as TGCGCCAGCAGCTTGGTGGACAGGGGGGCCCAAGAGACCCAGTACTTC. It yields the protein CASSLVDRGAQETQYF.

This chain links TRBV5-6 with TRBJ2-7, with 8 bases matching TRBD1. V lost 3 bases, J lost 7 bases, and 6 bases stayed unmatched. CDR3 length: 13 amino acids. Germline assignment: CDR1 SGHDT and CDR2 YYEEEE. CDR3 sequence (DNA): TGTGCCAGCAGCTGGGGGACAGGAGGGGAGCAGTACGTC. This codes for CASSWGTGGEQYV.

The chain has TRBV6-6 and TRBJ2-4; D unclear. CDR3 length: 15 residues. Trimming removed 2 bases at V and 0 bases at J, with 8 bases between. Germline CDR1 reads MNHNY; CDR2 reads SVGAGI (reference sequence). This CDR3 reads CASSYTVLAKNIQYF. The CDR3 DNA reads TGTGCCAGCAGTTACACAGTTTTAGCCAAAAACATTCAGTACTTC.

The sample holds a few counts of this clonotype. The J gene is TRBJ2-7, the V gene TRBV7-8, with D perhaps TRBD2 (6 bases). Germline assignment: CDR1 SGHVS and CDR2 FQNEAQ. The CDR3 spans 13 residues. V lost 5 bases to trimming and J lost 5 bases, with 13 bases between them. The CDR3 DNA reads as TGTGCCAGCAGCCCGCCGGGACTCAACGAGCAGTACGTC. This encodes CASSPPGLNEQYV.

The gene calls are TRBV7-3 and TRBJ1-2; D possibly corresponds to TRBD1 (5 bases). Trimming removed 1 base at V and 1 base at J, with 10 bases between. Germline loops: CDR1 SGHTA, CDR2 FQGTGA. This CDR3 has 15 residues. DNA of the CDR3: TGTGCCAGCAGCTTAAACGGGGGGGGTAACTATGGCTACACCTTC. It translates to CASSLNGGGNYGYTF. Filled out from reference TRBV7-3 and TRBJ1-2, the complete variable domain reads GAGVSQTPSNKVTEKGKYVELRCDPISGHTALYWYRQSLGQGPEFLIYFQGTGAADDSGLPNDRFFAVRPEGSVSTLKIQRTERGDSAVYLCASSLNGGGNYGYTFGSGTRLTVV.

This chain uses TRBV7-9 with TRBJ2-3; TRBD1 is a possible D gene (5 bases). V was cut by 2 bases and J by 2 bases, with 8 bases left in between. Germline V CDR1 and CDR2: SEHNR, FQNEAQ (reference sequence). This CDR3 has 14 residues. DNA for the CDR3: TGTGCCAGCAGCTTATACAGGATCACAGATACGCAGTATTTT. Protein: CASSLYRITDTQYF.

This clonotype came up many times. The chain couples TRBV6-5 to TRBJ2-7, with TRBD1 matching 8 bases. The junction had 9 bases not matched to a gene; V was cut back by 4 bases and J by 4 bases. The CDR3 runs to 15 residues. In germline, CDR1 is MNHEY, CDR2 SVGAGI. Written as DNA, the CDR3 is TGTGCCAGCAGTTTTGACCAGGGGGCGAATTACGAGCAGTACTTC. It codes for CASSFDQGANYEQYF.

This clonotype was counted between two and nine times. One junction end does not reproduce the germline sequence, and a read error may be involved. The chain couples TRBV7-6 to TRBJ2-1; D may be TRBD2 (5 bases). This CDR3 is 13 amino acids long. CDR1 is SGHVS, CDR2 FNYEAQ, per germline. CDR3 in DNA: TGTGCTAGCAGCTCCAGCGGACCAGGAGAGCAGTTCTTC. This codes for CASSSSGPGEQFF.

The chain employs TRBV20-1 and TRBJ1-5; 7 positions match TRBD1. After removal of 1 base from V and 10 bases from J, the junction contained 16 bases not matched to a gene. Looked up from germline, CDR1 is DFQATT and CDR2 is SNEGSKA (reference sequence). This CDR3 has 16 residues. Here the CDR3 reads CSARVPNRDRGSPQHF. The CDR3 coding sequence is TGCAGTGCTAGAGTGCCCAACCGGGACAGAGGTTCACCCCAGCATTTT.

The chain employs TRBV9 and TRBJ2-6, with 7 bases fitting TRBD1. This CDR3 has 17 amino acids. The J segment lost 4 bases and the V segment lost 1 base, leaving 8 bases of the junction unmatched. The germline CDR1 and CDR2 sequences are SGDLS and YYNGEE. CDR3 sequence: CASSVRTGLGGANVLTF. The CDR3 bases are TGTGCCAGCAGCGTAAGGACAGGCCTTGGGGGGGCCAACGTCCTGACTTTC.